This T cell receptor beta chain stems from a study of cytomegalovirus exposure and HLA in healthy donors. Study results and caveats: A reported reduction in N-insertions relative to the approximately 690-donor mean was seen in an Asian-associated ancestry cluster in a later analysis. Researchers catalogued about 160 TCR beta chains as cytomegalovirus-associated.

With 60 Vbeta and 13 Jbeta primers, the PCR was carried out. The data were produced by immunoSEQ multiplex PCR, yet TCRdb's version contains in-frame clones alone and is incomplete. Of 90,000 to 150,000 clones listed, approximately 69% are singletons. Remarks on this clone: The antigen is undetermined.

The CDR3 has 14 residues. In germline, CDR1 is MNHEY, CDR2 SMNVEV (reference sequence). V shed 4 bases, J shed 4 bases, and the junction held 5 bases outside the gene matches. This TCR was recovered from a woman aged 50 to 60 in good health and CMV-seropositive. The sample comprised PBMCs. The gene calls are TRBV27 and TRBJ2-7; 9 nucleotides line up with TRBD2. For the CDR3, the DNA is TGTGCCAGCAGTTACGGGACTAGCAATTACGAGCAGTACTTC. Translated, it gives CASSYGTSNYEQYF.